These 8 T cell receptor beta chains were sequenced from one sample in a study of beta chain features in type 1 diabetes. Points from the study as a whole: Researchers report that Type 1 diabetes patients had moderately but significantly shorter TCRB CDR3s across all four CD4+ subsets.

Every isolated RNA sample was fully reverse transcribed, so sequencing captured expressed TCRB transcripts. Some clones are missing from TCRdb's copy, which holds only in-frame ones; the method was immunoSEQ multiplex PCR. The sample has over 650,000 clones, over 12% seen once. Antigens of these TCRs are unknown. The sample was naive CD4+ T cells from blood. Every receptor here comes from a man aged 18 to 29 with type 1 diabetes.

The chain employs TRBV7-9 and TRBJ1-1; TRBD1 aligns across 7 bases. Trimming cost V 7 bases and J 4 bases; bases outside gene matches: 9. Germline values: CDR1 SEHNR, CDR2 FQNEAQ (reference sequence). The CDR3 has 14 amino acids. As DNA, the CDR3 is TGTGCCAGCATCACAGGGGAGTGGATCACTGAAGCTTTCTTT. This gives the protein CASITGEWITEAFF. The whole variable domain, filled in from reference TRBV7-9 and TRBJ1-1, reads DTGVSQNPRHKITKRGQNVTFRCDPISEHNRLYWYRQTLGQGPEFLTYFQNEAQLEKSRLLSDRFSAERPKGSFSTLEIQRTEQGDSAMYLCASITGEWITEAFFGQGTRLTVV.

The rearrangement joins TRBV29-1 to TRBJ2-1; 11 positions match TRBD1. After removal of 6 bases from V and 1 base from J, the junction contained 5 bases not matched to a gene. The CDR3 has 15 residues. CDR1 is SQVTM and CDR2 is ANQGSEA in the germline V gene. The CDR3 nucleotides read TGCAGCGTGGATGGGACAGGGGGTTCCTACAATGAGCAGTTCTTC. Encoded protein: CSVDGTGGSYNEQFF.

The J gene is TRBJ2-1, the V gene TRBV5-4; D is possibly TRBD2 (6 bases). This CDR3 region has 15 residues. Germline values: CDR1 SGHNT, CDR2 YYREEE (reference sequence). The germline V and J ends were trimmed by 0 bases and 14 bases, with 21 bases remaining between them. The CDR3 loop reads CASSLDRGSRLLEFF. CDR3 in DNA: TGTGCCAGCAGCTTGGATCGGGGGAGCCGCTTGTTGGAGTTCTTC.

Concerning this clone: Other DNA sequences in the sample encode the same CDR3. This chain connects TRBV7-2 to TRBJ2-4; no clear D gene. The germline gives CDR1 SGHTA, CDR2 FQGNSA. This CDR3 spans 14 amino acids. V was trimmed by 6 bases and J by 0 bases, leaving 9 bases between them. This CDR3 reads CASSPGLAKNIQYF. DNA for the CDR3: TGTGCCAGCAGTCCCGGTCTAGCCAAAAACATTCAGTACTTC. The full variable domain, with the rest looked up from reference TRBV7-2 and TRBJ2-4, is GAGVSQSPSNKVTEKGKDVELRCDPISGHTALYWYRQSLGQGLEFLIYFQGNSAPDKSGLPSDRFSAERTGGSVSTLTIQRTQQEDSAVYLCASSPGLAKNIQYFGAGTRLSVL.

This clone was seen a handful of times. The rearrangement links TRBV29-1 to TRBJ1-4, with D perhaps matching TRBD1 (5 bases). This CDR3 has 13 amino acids. The V and J ends lost 5 bases and 8 bases respectively, with 15 bases between them. Per germline, CDR1 SQVTM and CDR2 ANQGSEA. Here the CDR3 reads CSVRGAGGEKLFF. CDR3 DNA sequence: TGCAGCGTTCGGGGAGCCGGGGGGGAAAAACTGTTTTTT.

This clone turned up a few times. The chain is built from TRBV30 and TRBJ1-2; a weak D match, TRBD1 (5 bases). The CDR3 totals 15 residues. Trimming removed 4 bases from V and 8 bases from J, with 23 bases in between. Germline CDR1 GTSNPN, CDR2 SVGIG (reference sequence). The CDR3 region is CAWTPGGTREKGYTF. The CDR3 DNA sequence: TGTGCCTGGACCCCCGGAGGGACGCGAGAAAAGGGCTACACCTTC.

This chain joins TRBV28 and TRBJ2-7, with TRBD1 matching 8 bases. Germline CDR1 is MDHEN and CDR2 is SYDVKM. The CDR3 is 19 residues long. With 2 bases clipped from V and 4 bases from J, the junction kept 19 bases outside the gene matches. Written as DNA, the CDR3 is TGTGCCAGCAGTTTAAGTAGCGGAGGGGAAAGACAGGGGAAGTACGAGCAGTACTTC. Its translation is CASSLSSGGERQGKYEQYF.

This clone has just a few counts. The V call is TRBV27, the J call TRBJ1-2; D gene unclear. The V gene lost 5 bases and the J gene lost 0 bases, with 13 bases spanning the gap. CDR1 is MNHEY and CDR2 is SMNVEV in the germline V gene (reference sequence). There are 15 residues in the CDR3. CDR3 coding DNA: TGTGCCAGCAGTCCCAGTCCCAGAGCTAACTATGGCTACACCTTC. This encodes CASSPSPRANYGYTF.